Listed here are 27 T cell receptor beta chains from one sample, sequenced in a study of shared clonotypes between healthy human individuals. Naive-designated CD8 cells lacked CD45RO, were positively enriched for CCR7, and omitted terminally differentiated effector memory CD45RA+ cells. Measured with immunoSEQ multiplex PCR; TCRdb has only the in-frame clones, and not every one. The sample yields some 2 million clones, about 95% seen once. Material for sequencing was naive CD8+ T cells sorted from blood. These receptors were obtained from a man in his late teens or twenties in good health.

The chain combines TRBV5-6 with TRBJ2-1; 7 nucleotides match TRBD2. The germline gives CDR1 SGHDT, CDR2 YYEEEE. The junction had 7 bases not matched to a gene; V was cut back by 6 bases and J by 4 bases. The CDR3 extends over 14 amino acids. CDR3 sequence: CASMPSGFYNEQFF. In nucleotides, the CDR3 is TGTGCCAGCATGCCTAGCGGTTTTTACAATGAGCAGTTCTTC.

The genes are TRBV30 and TRBJ2-5, with 11 bases that match TRBD2. Germline V gene data show CDR1 as GTSNPN and CDR2 as SVGIG (reference sequence). The CDR3 is 14 amino acids. Trimming at V came to 4 bases and at J to 4 bases, leaving 5 bases not matched to a gene. CDR3 in DNA: TGTGCCTGGACCTTAGCGGGGGGGCTAGAGACCCAGTACTTC. This gives the protein CAWTLAGGLETQYF.

This chain links TRBV7-2 with TRBJ2-7; TRBD2 matches at 9 bases. Looked up from germline, CDR1 is SGHTA and CDR2 is FQGNSA. V lost 2 bases, J lost 3 bases, and 2 bases stayed unmatched. The CDR3 contains 14 residues. Here the CDR3 reads CASSLTSGYYEQYF. CDR3 nucleotide sequence: TGTGCCAGCAGCTTAACTAGCGGGTACTACGAGCAGTACTTC.

This chain links TRBV29-1 with TRBJ2-7; no clear D gene. Trimming left V 5 bases short and J 4 bases short, with 15 bases between. This CDR3 is 13 amino acids long. Germline CDR1 reads SQVTM; CDR2 reads ANQGSEA. The CDR3 DNA sequence: TGCAGCGTTTTAAAAATAGGCTATTACGAGCAGTACTTC. Amino acid sequence: CSVLKIGYYEQYF.

The chain is built from TRBV27 and TRBJ2-1; 13 bases align to TRBD2. CDR3 length equals 16 residues. The germline gives CDR1 MNHEY, CDR2 SMNVEV (reference sequence). With 5 bases clipped from V and 4 bases from J, the junction kept 5 bases outside the gene matches. CDR3 loop: CASSALAGGPYNEQFF. The CDR3, as DNA: TGTGCCAGCAGTGCACTAGCGGGAGGGCCGTACAATGAGCAGTTCTTC.

This chain uses TRBV30 with TRBJ2-3; TRBD2 agrees at 11 bases. V trimming: 4 bases; J trimming: 5 bases; junction bases outside the gene matches: 5. The CDR3 has 14 residues. The germline V gene encodes CDR1 GTSNPN and CDR2 SVGIG (reference sequence). CDR3 loop: CAWNDLAGGDTQYF. Here the CDR3 DNA reads TGTGCCTGGAACGATCTAGCGGGAGGAGATACGCAGTATTTT.

This clone was recorded only once. The J gene is TRBJ2-7, the V gene TRBV7-2; D call uncertain. Deletions cut 3 bases from V and 2 bases from J, with 11 bases between. Per the germline V gene, CDR1 is SGHTA and CDR2 is FQGNSA. CDR3 length: 14 residues. CDR3 sequence reads: CASSFTGPTYEQYF. The CDR3 DNA sequence: TGTGCCAGCAGCTTCACCGGACCCACCTACGAGCAGTACTTC.

The chain joins TRBV6-5 to TRBJ1-1, with 9 bases lining up with TRBD1. Trimming took 2 bases from V and 12 from J; bases not matched to a gene: 10. The CDR3 contains 14 residues. The V gene's germline CDR1 is MNHEY and CDR2 SVGAGI. The CDR3 here is CASSYGTGTGLTFF. For the CDR3, the DNA is TGTGCCAGCAGTTACGGTACCGGGACAGGGCTAACTTTCTTT.

The gene calls are TRBV11-2 and TRBJ1-2; 9 bases fit TRBD1. Germline CDR1 SGHAT, CDR2 FQNNGV. This CDR3 has 14 residues. The V segment lost 5 bases and the J segment 5 bases; nucleotides outside the gene matches: 6. CDR3 sequence: CASSIAGTGYGYTF. The CDR3 region has the DNA TGTGCCAGCAGCATAGCCGGGACAGGGTATGGCTACACCTTC.

V gene TRBV27 combines with J gene TRBJ2-7, with 7 bases identical to TRBD1. J gave up 1 base and V 5 bases, and 11 bases lay outside the gene matches. The length of the CDR3 is 16 residues. Per the germline V gene, CDR1 is MNHEY and CDR2 is SMNVEV (reference sequence). CDR3 sequence (DNA): TGTGCCAGCAGTCCCTCCATCGGACAGGAGTCCTACGAGCAGTACTTC. It encodes CASSPSIGQESYEQYF.

The chain uses TRBV27 and TRBJ1-2; tentative D call: TRBD1 (6 bases). This CDR3 has 15 amino acids. V lost 5 bases and J lost 3, with 16 bases in between. Looked up from germline, CDR1 is MNHEY and CDR2 is SMNVEV (reference sequence). CDR3 loop: CASSPRGGGYYGYTF. As DNA, the CDR3 is TGTGCCAGCAGTCCCCGCGGGGGGGGCTACTATGGCTACACCTTC.

As concerns this clone: Other DNA sequences in the same sample also yield this CDR3. J is TRBJ2-7 and V is TRBV5-1; D is unclear. The germline gives CDR1 SGHRS, CDR2 YFSETQ. The ends were cut back, 0 bases at V and 0 bases at J, with 4 bases in the middle. This CDR3 comprises 13 residues. CDR3 sequence (DNA): TGCGCCAGCAGCTTGGGGCACTCCTACGAGCAGTACTTC. As protein: CASSLGHSYEQYF.

This clone turned up a few times. This specimen includes other DNA sequences encoding the same CDR3. This chain uses TRBV7-2 with TRBJ1-1; D gene unclear. The length of the CDR3 is 13 residues. The germline V gene encodes CDR1 SGHTA and CDR2 FQGNSA. V was cut by 1 base and J by 0 bases, with 3 bases left in between. CDR3: CASSLGMNTEAFF. As DNA, the CDR3 is TGTGCCAGCAGCTTAGGTATGAACACTGAAGCTTTCTTT.

This chain joins TRBV7-3 and TRBJ2-5; D gene ambiguous. CDR3 length: 14 amino acids. Trimming stripped 5 bases from V and 0 bases from J, with 10 bases between. Germline CDR1 SGHTA, CDR2 FQGTGA. The CDR3 here is CASSLFGYQETQYF. As DNA, the CDR3 is TGTGCCAGCAGCCTCTTTGGGTACCAAGAGACCCAGTACTTC.

The chain is built from TRBV4-1 and TRBJ1-2, with 9 nucleotides matching TRBD1. The CDR3 spans 16 residues. The ends lost 1 base at V and 6 bases at J; junction bases unmatched: 9. Per the germline V gene, CDR1 is MGHRA and CDR2 is YSYEKL. CDR3 protein: CASSQGLADRGNGYTF. In nucleotides, the CDR3 is TGCGCCAGCAGCCAAGGACTGGCGGACAGGGGCAATGGCTACACCTTC.

The chain joins TRBV6-5 to TRBJ1-1; weak D call: TRBD1 (6 bases). V dropped 4 bases and J dropped 5 bases, with 11 bases sitting between them. The CDR3 length is 13 residues. CDR1 MNHEY and CDR2 SVGAGI come from the germline V gene. The CDR3 is CASSSGARTEAFF. The DNA for the CDR3 is TGTGCCAGCAGTTCAGGGGCAAGAACTGAAGCTTTCTTT.

Of note for this clone: This specimen includes other DNA sequences encoding the same CDR3. The chain joins TRBV27 to TRBJ2-1; D call uncertain. The CDR3 sequence is 13 residues long. With 0 bases removed from V and 3 bases from J, the gap between germline ends came to 3 bases. CDR1 MNHEY and CDR2 SMNVEV come from the germline V gene (reference sequence). The CDR3 reads CASSLSNYNEQFF. CDR3 sequence (DNA): TGTGCCAGCAGTTTATCGAACTACAATGAGCAGTTCTTC.

J is TRBJ1-1 and V is TRBV19; TRBD1 is a possible D gene (5 bases). Per the germline V gene, CDR1 is LNHDA and CDR2 is SQIVND (reference sequence). The CDR3 runs 15 residues. Deletions cut 5 bases from V and 4 bases from J, with 17 bases between. This CDR3 is CASSPSAWGGTEAFF. The DNA of the CDR3 is TGTGCCAGTAGTCCGTCAGCGTGGGGCGGCACTGAAGCTTTCTTT.

The rearrangement links TRBV2 to TRBJ2-3; TRBD2 agrees at 8 bases. Unmatched junction bases numbered 8, after V lost 2 bases and J lost 4 bases. The CDR3 runs to 16 residues. Looked up from germline, CDR1 is SNHLY and CDR2 is FYNNEI. This CDR3 is CASSELISGGPDTQYF. Here the CDR3 DNA reads TGTGCCAGCAGTGAATTGATCAGCGGGGGCCCAGATACGCAGTATTTT.

The chain recombines TRBV27 with TRBJ2-7; 7 nucleotides line up with TRBD1. The CDR3 is 18 amino acids. Germline V gene sequence: CDR1 MNHEY, CDR2 SMNVEV (reference sequence). Losses at the gene ends were 0 bases for V and 0 bases for J; bases not matched to a gene: 11. The CDR3: CASSLSWQGVRSSYEQYF. For the CDR3, the DNA is TGTGCCAGCAGTTTATCGTGGCAGGGGGTTAGGAGCTCCTACGAGCAGTACTTC.

J is TRBJ2-5 and V is TRBV6-1; 9 bases fit TRBD2. The CDR3 has 16 residues. Trimming removed 0 bases from V and 4 bases from J; junction bases left unmatched: 6. Germline values: CDR1 MNHNS, CDR2 SASEGT. The CDR3 spells CASSEAEAGGLETQYF. In DNA, the CDR3 is TGTGCCAGCAGTGAAGCGGAAGCGGGAGGACTAGAGACCCAGTACTTC.

In its sample, this clone was seen once. This chain connects TRBV28 to TRBJ1-2, with 7 bases matching TRBD1. CDR3 size: 14 residues. CDR1 MDHEN and CDR2 SYDVKM come from the germline V gene. J was trimmed by 4 bases and V by 7 bases; bases with no gene match: 9. The CDR3 sequence: CASTLEGAGYGYTF. As DNA, the CDR3 is TGTGCCAGCACCCTCGAGGGGGCCGGCTATGGCTACACCTTC.

The V gene is TRBV6-5, the J gene TRBJ2-7; TRBD2 matches 9 bases. From germline, CDR1 is MNHEY and CDR2 SVGAGI. The CDR3 consists of 15 residues. With 6 bases clipped from V and 4 bases from J, the junction kept 10 bases outside the gene matches. The CDR3 DNA follows: TGTGCCAGCAGGGCTAGCGGGGAGATATTATACGAGCAGTACTTC. It translates to CASRASGEILYEQYF.

CDR3 in DNA: TGCAGCGTTGTCAGTTACACCGGGGAGCTGTTTTTT. Amino acid sequence: CSVVSYTGELFF. The V gene is TRBV29-1, the J gene TRBJ2-2; D ambiguous. CDR3 length: 12 amino acids. The V end was cut by 4 bases, the J end by 3 bases, with 6 bases between. The germline CDR1 and CDR2 sequences are SQVTM and ANQGSEA.

In this sample, this clone turned up once. The rearrangement uses TRBV7-9 and TRBJ1-4; D is undetermined. Germline V gene sequence: CDR1 SEHNR, CDR2 FQNEAQ (reference sequence). CDR3 length equals 15 residues. Trimming stripped 1 base from V and 4 bases from J, with 10 bases between. CDR3 DNA: TGTGCCAGCAGCTTAGTAGGCAGCCATAATGAAAAACTGTTTTTT. This encodes CASSLVGSHNEKLFF.

Note on this clone: A much larger clone sits a single nucleotide away, making a read error possible. Other DNA sequences in the sample encode the same CDR3. CDR3 DNA: TGTGCCAGCAGCTTAGGAGGGAACACCGGGGAGCTGTTTTTT. This codes for CASSLGGNTGELFF. The chain uses TRBV11-3 and TRBJ2-2; no clear D. The CDR3 spans 14 residues. Germline CDR1 and CDR2: SGHNT and YENEEA. The V end was cut by 1 base, the J end by 1 base, with 4 bases between.

The chain combines TRBV30 with TRBJ2-3; D may be TRBD2 (5 bases). The CDR3 sequence is 12 residues long. In germline, CDR1 is GTSNPN, CDR2 SVGIG (reference sequence). V lost 0 bases, J lost 10 bases, and 11 bases lay in between. CDR3 in DNA: TGTGCCTGGAGTGTACCGGGGTTCGCGCAGTATTTT. Its protein is CAWSVPGFAQYF.